The rows below give T cell receptor beta chains drawn from one sample of a study of blood T cell repertoires in COVID-19. TCRdb keeps only in-frame clones here, not all; method: immunoSEQ multiplex PCR. The table shows some 190,000 clones, with roughly four fifths occurring only once. Sequencing was done on a sample of peripheral blood. Receptor source: an older woman with active or convalescent COVID-19. Each CDR3 is given with its conserved first and last residue. Each record gives: D gene, clone size, J gene, V gene, CDR3 DNA, CDR3 protein. A D gene is named only where the DNA matches it firmly. Clone size is stated in some rows and not others, as once, few, many or a class when expanded.

d_call: NA
clone_size: NA
j_call: TRBJ2-5
v_call: TRBV30
cdr3_nt: TGTGCCTGGACTGGGGCGGGGCCCGGGACCCAGTACTTC
cdr3_aa: CAWTGAGPGTQYF

d_call: NA
clone_size: NA
j_call: TRBJ2-7
v_call: TRBV27
cdr3_nt: TGTGCCAGCAGTGGCCTCGGTTACAGGGCTACCTACGAGCAGTACTTC
cdr3_aa: CASSGLGYRATYEQYF

d_call: TRBD1
clone_size: NA
j_call: TRBJ1-4
v_call: TRBV28
cdr3_nt: TGTGCCAGCAGTCCCCTGGGACAGGGGATTGAAAAACTGTTTTTT
cdr3_aa: CASSPLGQGIEKLFF

d_call: NA
clone_size: NA
j_call: TRBJ2-1
v_call: TRBV20-1
cdr3_nt: TGCAGTGGACTATACAATGAGCAGTTCTTC
cdr3_aa: CSGLYNEQFF

d_call: NA
clone_size: NA
j_call: TRBJ2-4
v_call: TRBV18
cdr3_nt: TGTGCCAGCTCAGACAACTTAGCCAAAAACATTCAGTACTTC
cdr3_aa: CASSDNLAKNIQYF

d_call: NA
clone_size: few
j_call: TRBJ1-3
v_call: TRBV3-1/TRBV3-2
cdr3_nt: TGTGCCAGCAGCCGGGAGGTTGGTCCCTCTGGAAACACCATATATTTT
cdr3_aa: CASSREVGPSGNTIYF

d_call: TRBD2
clone_size: NA
j_call: TRBJ2-5
v_call: TRBV10-3
cdr3_nt: TGTGCCATCAGTACTTTCCGAGGGGGGACTAGCGGGCAAGAGACCCAGTACTTC
cdr3_aa: CAISTFRGGTSGQETQYF

d_call: TRBD1
clone_size: NA
j_call: TRBJ2-7
v_call: TRBV4-1
cdr3_nt: TGCGCCAGCAGCCAACGGGACAGGAGCTCCTACGAGCAGTACTTC
cdr3_aa: CASSQRDRSSYEQYF

d_call: TRBD2
clone_size: NA
j_call: TRBJ2-2
v_call: TRBV6-6
cdr3_nt: TGTGCCAGCAGTCGTAGCACTAGCGGGAGGCGCACCGGGGAGCTGTTTTTT
cdr3_aa: CASSRSTSGRRTGELFF

d_call: TRBD1
clone_size: NA
j_call: TRBJ2-7
v_call: TRBV6-5
cdr3_nt: TGTGCCAGGCCGGACAGGTCGTACGAGCAGTACTTC
cdr3_aa: CARPDRSYEQYF

d_call: TRBD2
clone_size: many
j_call: TRBJ2-2
v_call: TRBV3-1/TRBV3-2
cdr3_nt: TGTGCCAGCAGCCAACCGGGACTAGCGGGTTCCACCGGGGAGCTGTTTTTT
cdr3_aa: CASSQPGLAGSTGELFF

d_call: NA
clone_size: NA
j_call: TRBJ2-5
v_call: TRBV2
cdr3_nt: TGTGCCAGCAGTGACAACCTCGCCCAGGAGACCCAGTACTTC
cdr3_aa: CASSDNLAQETQYF

d_call: NA
clone_size: NA
j_call: TRBJ2-2
v_call: TRBV7-9
cdr3_nt: TGTGCCAGCAGCTTAGTTACTTCCGGGGAGCTGTTTTTT
cdr3_aa: CASSLVTSGELFF

d_call: NA
clone_size: NA
j_call: TRBJ1-3
v_call: TRBV5-5
cdr3_nt: TGTGCCAGCAGTCTTACAGGGTCCTCTGGAAACACCATATATTTT
cdr3_aa: CASSLTGSSGNTIYF

d_call: TRBD2
clone_size: NA
j_call: TRBJ2-7
v_call: TRBV5-1
cdr3_nt: TGCGCCAGCAGCTTGGCCGGGACTAGCGGTTACGAGCAGTACTTC
cdr3_aa: CASSLAGTSGYEQYF

d_call: NA
clone_size: once
j_call: TRBJ2-7
v_call: TRBV5-8
cdr3_nt: TGTGCCAGCAGCTTGGTTGTGGTACGAAGGGGGCAGTACTTC
cdr3_aa: CASSLVVVRRGQYF

d_call: NA
clone_size: NA
j_call: TRBJ1-1
v_call: TRBV5-6
cdr3_nt: TGTGCCAGCAGCTTGGTTCACACAGGGCTCACTGAAGCTTTCTTT
cdr3_aa: CASSLVHTGLTEAFF

d_call: NA
clone_size: NA
j_call: TRBJ1-2
v_call: TRBV29-1
cdr3_nt: TGCAGCGTTGAAGGCAGGGGACCAGCTAACTATGGCTACACCTTC
cdr3_aa: CSVEGRGPANYGYTF

d_call: NA
clone_size: few
j_call: TRBJ2-3
v_call: TRBV5-5
cdr3_nt: TGTGCCAGCAGCTTGAGGACTAGCACAGATACGCAGTATTTT
cdr3_aa: CASSLRTSTDTQYF

d_call: NA
clone_size: NA
j_call: TRBJ2-5
v_call: TRBV9
cdr3_nt: TGTGCCAGCAGCGCCCGCGCCGTACAAGAGACCCAGTACTTC
cdr3_aa: CASSARAVQETQYF

d_call: TRBD1
clone_size: NA
j_call: TRBJ1-3
v_call: TRBV28
cdr3_nt: TGTGCCAGCAATGCCGCCCGCAGGGGGAAAAACACCATATATTTT
cdr3_aa: CASNAARRGKNTIYF

d_call: TRBD1
clone_size: NA
j_call: TRBJ2-7
v_call: TRBV6-6
cdr3_nt: TGTGCCAGCAGTTACGACAGGGGTGAGCAGTACTTC
cdr3_aa: CASSYDRGEQYF

d_call: NA
clone_size: NA
j_call: TRBJ1-1
v_call: TRBV29-1
cdr3_nt: TGCAGCGTTCGTACAGGTGAAGCTTTCTTT
cdr3_aa: CSVRTGEAFF

d_call: NA
clone_size: few
j_call: TRBJ1-1
v_call: TRBV4-2
cdr3_nt: TGTGCCAGCAGCCGATTAGTCGGGGAGAACACTGAAGCTTTCTTT
cdr3_aa: CASSRLVGENTEAFF

d_call: NA
clone_size: NA
j_call: TRBJ2-5
v_call: TRBV6-5
cdr3_nt: TGTGCCAGCAGCCTCTGGCGGGGAGAGACCCAGTACTTC
cdr3_aa: CASSLWRGETQYF

d_call: TRBD2
clone_size: few
j_call: TRBJ2-7
v_call: TRBV4-2
cdr3_nt: TGTGCCAGCAGCCAAGATGAGGCTAGCGGGGGCTACGAGCAGTACTTC
cdr3_aa: CASSQDEASGGYEQYF

d_call: NA
clone_size: NA
j_call: TRBJ1-2
v_call: TRBV20-1
cdr3_nt: TGCAGTGCTAGTCGGGTCCTGACCTCCTATGGCTACACCTTC
cdr3_aa: CSASRVLTSYGYTF

d_call: TRBD1
clone_size: NA
j_call: TRBJ2-7
v_call: TRBV12-3/TRBV12-4
cdr3_nt: TGTGCCAGCAGCGACAGGGTTCAATACGAGCAGTACTTC
cdr3_aa: CASSDRVQYEQYF

d_call: TRBD1
clone_size: NA
j_call: TRBJ2-7
v_call: TRBV24-1
cdr3_nt: TGTGCCACCAGTGACGTGGGACAGGGGGCCGACGAGCAGTACTTC
cdr3_aa: CATSDVGQGADEQYF

d_call: NA
clone_size: NA
j_call: TRBJ2-1
v_call: TRBV5-5
cdr3_nt: TGTGCCAGCAGTGTGGGCAAGGACTGGGGGCAGTTCTTC
cdr3_aa: CASSVGKDWGQFF

d_call: NA
clone_size: NA
j_call: TRBJ1-1
v_call: TRBV7-9
cdr3_nt: TGTGCCAGCAGCTTAAAAGGGTCAGGGATGAACACTGAAGCTTTCTTT
cdr3_aa: CASSLKGSGMNTEAFF

d_call: NA
clone_size: NA
j_call: TRBJ2-2
v_call: TRBV3-1/TRBV3-2
cdr3_nt: TGTGCCAGCAGCCACTGGAGAAACACCGGGGAGCTGTTTTTT
cdr3_aa: CASSHWRNTGELFF

d_call: NA
clone_size: NA
j_call: TRBJ2-7
v_call: TRBV28
cdr3_nt: TGTGCCAGCACCTCAAGGCGGGCCTTCGTAGACGAGCAGTACTTC
cdr3_aa: CASTSRRAFVDEQYF

d_call: NA
clone_size: few
j_call: TRBJ2-2
v_call: TRBV7-3
cdr3_nt: TGTGCCAGCAGCTCCACCGGGACTCTGAGCACCGGGGAGCTGTTTTTT
cdr3_aa: CASSSTGTLSTGELFF

d_call: TRBD2
clone_size: once
j_call: TRBJ2-3
v_call: TRBV6-6
cdr3_nt: TGTGCCAGCAGTTACGGGCGCCCCCCCCCGACTAGCGGGAGGTTC
cdr3_aa: CASSYGRPPPTSGRF

d_call: NA
clone_size: NA
j_call: TRBJ1-1
v_call: TRBV5-4
cdr3_nt: TGTGCCAGCAGCTTGGACAGGAACACTGAAGCTTTCTTT
cdr3_aa: CASSLDRNTEAFF

d_call: TRBD1
clone_size: NA
j_call: TRBJ1-3
v_call: TRBV6-6
cdr3_nt: TGTGCCAGCACCGACAGGGGTCAGTTCTCTGGAAACACCATATATTTT
cdr3_aa: CASTDRGQFSGNTIYF

d_call: NA
clone_size: NA
j_call: TRBJ2-2
v_call: TRBV15
cdr3_nt: TGTGCCACCAGCGACAGGATCTACAACACCGGGGAGCTGTTTTTT
cdr3_aa: CATSDRIYNTGELFF

d_call: NA
clone_size: NA
j_call: TRBJ1-4
v_call: TRBV6-5
cdr3_nt: TGTGCCAGCAGTTCAGGGAGGGGTCGTGAAAAACTGTTTTTT
cdr3_aa: CASSSGRGREKLFF

d_call: NA
clone_size: NA
j_call: TRBJ2-3
v_call: TRBV18
cdr3_nt: TGTGCCAGCTCACCAGGTCAGGGGAACACAGATACGCAGTATTTT
cdr3_aa: CASSPGQGNTDTQYF

d_call: NA
clone_size: NA
j_call: TRBJ2-7
v_call: TRBV6-1
cdr3_nt: TGTGCCAGCAGTGAAGTCGAGGGTGGAGGGAGAGGGTACGAGCAGTACTTC
cdr3_aa: CASSEVEGGGRGYEQYF

d_call: NA
clone_size: once
j_call: TRBJ2-5
v_call: TRBV19
cdr3_nt: TGTGCCAGTAGGCTTTCGGGGCAAGAGACCCAGTACTTC
cdr3_aa: CASRLSGQETQYF

d_call: TRBD2
clone_size: NA
j_call: TRBJ2-3
v_call: TRBV24-1
cdr3_nt: TGTGCCACCTCGCAAGCGGGAGGGCCTACAGATACGCAGTATTTT
cdr3_aa: CATSQAGGPTDTQYF

d_call: TRBD2
clone_size: once
j_call: TRBJ2-7
v_call: TRBV6-4
cdr3_nt: TGTGCCAGCACCCGGACTAGCGGGCCCTCCTACGAGCAGTACTTC
cdr3_aa: CASTRTSGPSYEQYF

d_call: NA
clone_size: NA
j_call: TRBJ2-4
v_call: TRBV15
cdr3_nt: TGTGCCACCAGCAACCCTCAGGGGGAGGAGAACATTCAGTACTTC
cdr3_aa: CATSNPQGEENIQYF

d_call: TRBD1
clone_size: few
j_call: TRBJ1-2
v_call: TRBV3-1/TRBV3-2
cdr3_nt: TGTGCCAGCAGCCAAGGAATCGGGACAGGGGGAAGTGGCTACACCTTC
cdr3_aa: CASSQGIGTGGSGYTF

d_call: NA
clone_size: few
j_call: TRBJ2-5
v_call: TRBV7-9
cdr3_nt: TGTGCCAGCAGCTTAGGAGGGTTCCAAGAGACCCAGTACTTC
cdr3_aa: CASSLGGFQETQYF

d_call: NA
clone_size: NA
j_call: TRBJ1-1
v_call: TRBV5-1
cdr3_nt: TGCGCCAGCAGCTCGAGTGGGGGGGCCGTAGATGTGCGATTGAACACTGAAGCTTTCTTT
cdr3_aa: CASSSSGGAVDVRLNTEAFF

d_call: NA
clone_size: NA
j_call: TRBJ2-1
v_call: TRBV4-1
cdr3_nt: TGCGCCAGCAGCCAAGACGGGGTGGCTAGCAGTGAGCAGTTCTTC
cdr3_aa: CASSQDGVASSEQFF

d_call: NA
clone_size: NA
j_call: TRBJ1-3
v_call: TRBV2
cdr3_nt: TGTGCCAGCAGTGAAAACCAGGGAAACACCATATATTTT
cdr3_aa: CASSENQGNTIYF

d_call: TRBD2
clone_size: NA
j_call: TRBJ2-6
v_call: TRBV27
cdr3_nt: TGTGCCAGCAGTTTATACGGGACCCCATGGCGGGAGGACACTGGGGCCAACGTCCTGACTTTC
cdr3_aa: CASSLYGTPWREDTGANVLTF

d_call: TRBD2
clone_size: NA
j_call: TRBJ2-2
v_call: TRBV7-3
cdr3_nt: TGTGCCAGCAGCCCTAACGGACTAGCGGGAGGGTCCGGGGAGCTGTTTTTT
cdr3_aa: CASSPNGLAGGSGELFF

d_call: NA
clone_size: NA
j_call: TRBJ2-6
v_call: TRBV5-1
cdr3_nt: TGCGCCAGCAGCTCCCTTCTAAGTGGGGCCAACGTCCTGACTTTC
cdr3_aa: CASSSLLSGANVLTF

d_call: NA
clone_size: NA
j_call: TRBJ2-1
v_call: TRBV6-2/TRBV6-3
cdr3_nt: TGTGCCAGCAGTTATGGGAGATTTGAGCAGTTCTTC
cdr3_aa: CASSYGRFEQFF

d_call: NA
clone_size: NA
j_call: TRBJ1-5
v_call: TRBV15
cdr3_nt: TGTGCCACCAGCAACAAACAAGTCAATCAGCCCCAGCATTTT
cdr3_aa: CATSNKQVNQPQHF

d_call: TRBD2
clone_size: few
j_call: TRBJ2-1
v_call: TRBV28
cdr3_nt: TGTGCCAGCAGTCTCAGCGGGAGTGGCAACAATGAGCAGTTCTTC
cdr3_aa: CASSLSGSGNNEQFF